Sequencing of this T cell receptor beta chain was carried out in a study of blood T cells in healthy people across ages. Study results and limitations: More naive CD4+ cells and higher diversity marked long-lived donors relative to aged donors.

Sample-barcoded 5' priming and a J-beta primer mix drove a second PCR of roughly 7 to 11 cycles. MiXCR was run by TCRdb on the 5' RACE reads, yielding one entry per CDR3 protein. The sample includes about 800,000 distinct CDR3 sequences, 25% seen only once; the top ten take more than 3%. In its sample, this clonotype was seen a few times. Its antigen is not known. The same specimen was also included in a second study, on T cells of mothers and their children.

The clonotype originates from a boy aged 5-17 years in good health. Sequences were obtained from blood.

Here the CDR3 DNA reads TGCAGTGCTAAGGAGGGTGGGGCTGGGGCCAACGTCCTGACTTTC. Translation: CSAKEGGAGANVLTF. The V and J genes are TRBV20-1 and TRBJ2-6; perhaps TRBD2 as D (6 bases). The V gene's germline CDR1 is DFQATT and CDR2 SNEGSKA (reference sequence). The length of the CDR3 is 15 residues. V gave up 4 bases and J gave up 2 bases, with 12 bases separating them.